Only a few counts were recorded for the clone carrying this T cell receptor beta chain. What it binds is unknown. These data come from a study of blood T cells in healthy people across ages. General study points: Naive and antigen-experienced cells were not separated, limiting conclusive comparison. Whereas aged donors had fewer naive CD4+ cells, long-lived donors had more of them and higher diversity.

The germline gives CDR1 SGHAT, CDR2 FQNNGV. The V gene lost 7 bases and the J gene lost 4 bases, with 13 bases spanning the gap. The CDR3 sequence is 13 residues long. Primers used in a second PCR of roughly 6 to 11 cycles were a sample-barcoded 5' primer and a J-beta primer mix. TCRdb re-derived calls from the 5' RACE reads in MiXCR, one entry per CDR3 protein. This table has around 1,600,000 distinct CDR3 sequences, approximately 43% appearing once. The clonotype was recovered from a woman aged 18 to 35 in good health. The chain carries TRBV11-2 and TRBJ2-5; D gene unclear. The sequencing sample was made of blood. CDR3 protein: CASTPEWGETQYF. As DNA, the CDR3 is TGTGCCAGCACCCCGGAATGGGGAGAGACCCAGTACTTC.